One sample yielded the 29 T cell receptor beta chains listed below, sequenced in a study of metastatic and nonmetastatic thyroid tumors. TCRdb reanalyzed the PCR reads via MiXCR. This table has about 16,000 clones, approximately 31% appearing once. Every patient was untreated before thyroid surgery. Sequencing was done on a sample of blood. These receptors all come from a female donor with papillary thyroid cancer or a benign thyroid nodule (not recorded which). Some clones in this sample may be carry-over from other donors' samples.

This clone was detected ten times or more. The rearrangement joins TRBV3-1 to TRBJ1-2; D possibly corresponds to TRBD1 (5 bases). The CDR3 is made up of 14 amino acids. Germline values: CDR1 LGHDT, CDR2 YNNKEL (reference sequence). Trimming removed 3 bases at V and 1 base at J, with 9 bases between. The CDR3 here is CASSQGGLNYGYTF. The CDR3 coding sequence is TGTGCCAGCAGCCAGGGGGGACTTAACTATGGCTACACCTTC.

J is TRBJ2-7 and V is TRBV11-3; TRBD2 aligns across 8 bases. V dropped 5 bases and J dropped 6; count of bases not matched to a gene: 6. Germline CDR1 and CDR2: SGHNT and YENEEA. The CDR3 length is 13 residues. The chain's CDR3 is CASSRSGSPEQYF. CDR3 bases: TGTGCCAGCAGCAGAAGCGGGAGCCCCGAGCAGTACTTC. The whole variable domain, remainder taken from reference TRBV11-3 and TRBJ2-7, is EAGVVQSPRYKIIEKKQPVAFWCNPISGHNTLYWYLQNLGQGPELLIRYENEEAVDDSQLPKDRFSAERLKGVDSTLKIQPAELGDSAVYLCASSRSGSPEQYFGPGTRLTVT.

This clone was seen only a few times. The chain carries TRBV6-2 or TRBV6-3 and TRBJ1-4; maybe TRBD1 (6 bases). CDR1 and CDR2 from the germline V gene are MNHEY and SVGEGT. V was pared by 5 bases and J by 8 bases, with 15 bases between. The CDR3 sequence is 14 residues long. CDR3 amino acids: CASSNTGLEEKLFF. The CDR3 nucleotides read TGTGCCAGCAGTAACACAGGGTTGGAAGAAAAACTGTTTTTT.

This clone is classed as medium-sized. V and J are TRBV5-1 and TRBJ1-6; the D is unclear. The germline V gene has CDR1 SGHRS and CDR2 YFSETQ. The V end lost 4 bases, the J end lost 6 bases, and 17 bases lay between the germline ends. The CDR3 covers 16 residues. CDR3 bases: TGCGCCAGCAGCCCGGTGGGCATCCAAACTAATTCACCCCTCCACTTT. Its protein is CASSPVGIQTNSPLHF.

This clone ranks as medium-sized. This rearrangement joins TRBV10-3 to TRBJ2-7; 11 bases line up with TRBD2. Germline V gene lookup returns CDR1 ENHRY and CDR2 SYGVKD. This CDR3 has 15 amino acids. J was trimmed by 3 bases and V by 4 bases; bases with no gene match: 5. The CDR3: CAISGTSGGVYEQYF. The CDR3 nucleotides read TGTGCCATCAGTGGCACTAGCGGGGGAGTCTACGAGCAGTACTTC.

The gene calls are TRBV18 and TRBJ1-5, with D hard to call. Germline assignment: CDR1 KGHSH and CDR2 LQKENI. With 4 bases removed from V and 2 bases from J, the gap between germline ends came to 6 bases. The CDR3 totals 13 residues. In nucleotides, the CDR3 is TGTGCCAGCTCACAGGCTGGCAATCAGCCCCAGCATTTT. Encoded protein: CASSQAGNQPQHF.

This clone was seen at least ten times. It may be a read error: a sequence one base away is much more abundant. The chain's CDR3 is CSARTQPSTYTQYF. The CDR3 coding sequence is TGCAGTGCTAGAACCCAGCCGAGCACATATACGCAGTATTTT. The V gene is TRBV20-1, the J gene TRBJ2-3, with D uncertain. The CDR3 is made up of 14 amino acids. CDR1 and CDR2 (germline): DFQATT, SNEGSKA (reference sequence).

The J gene is TRBJ1-5, the V gene TRBV4-1; D may be TRBD1 (5 bases). The CDR3 contains 14 residues. V lost 4 bases, J lost 5 bases, and 12 bases lay in between. CDR1 and CDR2 from the germline V gene are MGHRA and YSYEKL. CDR3 in amino acids: CASSPGRGDQPQHF. In DNA form, the CDR3 reads TGCGCCAGCAGCCCTGGACGGGGCGATCAGCCCCAGCATTTT.

There are a few counts of this clone. The chain links TRBV28 to TRBJ1-1, with D maybe TRBD1 (5 bases). V was trimmed by 2 bases and J by 1 base, leaving 14 bases between them. This CDR3 has 16 amino acids. Germline assignment: CDR1 MDHEN and CDR2 SYDVKM. CDR3 amino acids: CASSLEATRGNTEAFF. CDR3 DNA: TGTGCCAGCAGTTTAGAGGCCACTAGGGGGAACACTGAAGCTTTCTTT.

The gene calls are TRBV5-1 and TRBJ2-7, with a tentative D call TRBD1 (6 bases). CDR3 length equals 18 residues. Trimming left V 3 bases short and J 5 bases short, with 27 bases between. CDR1 is SGHRS and CDR2 is YFSETQ in the germline V gene. CDR3 amino acids: CASSSAPLRTGIQDEQYF. CDR3 bases: TGCGCCAGCAGCTCTGCCCCACTCCGTACAGGGATTCAGGACGAGCAGTACTTC.

This chain connects TRBV5-1 to TRBJ1-2, with D hard to call. Trimming pared 7 bases from V and 8 bases from J, leaving 21 bases between. The CDR3 runs 14 residues. Germline CDR1 reads SGHRS; CDR2 reads YFSETQ. For the CDR3, the DNA is TGCGCCAGCGGGGAGGTTTTCGCCTCCCGGGGCTACACCTTC. It codes for CASGEVFASRGYTF.

Ten or more counts support this clone. The chain employs TRBV12-5 and TRBJ2-3; D is uncertain. Per germline, CDR1 LGHNT and CDR2 FRNRAP. V was pared by 6 bases and J by 2 bases, with 9 bases between. This CDR3 contains 13 residues. CDR3 amino acids: CASGDKNTDTQYF. DNA for the CDR3: TGTGCTAGTGGCGACAAGAACACAGATACGCAGTATTTT.

The table lists this clone with a few counts. This same CDR3 is encoded by further DNA sequences in the sample. The chain links TRBV7-9 to TRBJ2-5; D remains unclear. The ends were cut back, 9 bases at V and 8 bases at J, with 13 bases in the middle. CDR3 size: 11 residues. Germline loops: CDR1 SEHNR, CDR2 FQNEAQ (reference sequence). The CDR3 DNA follows: TGTGCCAGTAGCCCGGATCGTACCCAGTACTTC. Protein sequence: CASSPDRTQYF. Filled out from reference TRBV7-9 and TRBJ2-5, the complete variable domain reads DTGVSQNPRHKITKRGQNVTFRCDPISEHNRLYWYRQTLGQGPEFLTYFQNEAQLEKSRLLSDRFSAERPKGSFSTLEIQRTEQGDSAMYLCASSPDRTQYFGPGTRLLVL.

The chain employs TRBV11-1 and TRBJ1-2; D ambiguous. The length of the CDR3 is 17 residues. V was trimmed by 5 bases and J by 4 bases, leaving 23 bases between them. Germline V gives CDR1 SGHAT, CDR2 FQDESV (reference sequence). CDR3 nucleotide sequence: TGTGCCAGCAGCCCTGGAACCTCCCGCCAAAAGTTCTATGGCTACACCTTC. Its protein product is CASSPGTSRQKFYGYTF.

In this sample, this clone turned up a few times. The gene calls are TRBV2 and TRBJ2-7, with 9 bases fitting TRBD1. The CDR3 is 12 residues long. J was trimmed by 6 bases and V by 9 bases; bases with no gene match: 6. Germline V gene lookup returns CDR1 SNHLY and CDR2 FYNNEI. This CDR3 is CARGQGVGEQYF. For the CDR3, the DNA is TGTGCCAGGGGACAGGGAGTGGGCGAGCAGTACTTC. Based on the CDR3 plus reference TRBV2 and TRBJ2-7, the full variable domain is EPEVTQTPSHQVTQMGQEVILRCVPISNHLYFYWYRQILGQKVEFLVSFYNNEISEKSEIFDDQFSVERPDGSNFTLKIRSTKLEDSAMYFCARGQGVGEQYFGPGTRLTVT.

For this clone: The germline gene is not matched at one end of the junction; a read error may be the cause. The chain carries TRBV18 and TRBJ2-3; D is perhaps TRBD1 (5 bases). Per germline, CDR1 KGHSH and CDR2 LQKENI. This CDR3 has 14 residues. The DNA of the CDR3 is TGTGCCAGCCCACCAGGAAGGGGCACAGGTACGCAGTATTTT. This codes for CASPPGRGTGTQYF.

At least ten counts were recorded for this clone. Being one base from a much bigger clone, this may be a read error. This chain connects TRBV7-8 to TRBJ2-2; D might be TRBD2 (5 bases). The germline gives CDR1 SGHVS, CDR2 FQNEAQ. CDR3 length: 14 amino acids. The CDR3 here is CASSFTRVAGELLF. DNA for the CDR3: TGTGCCAGCAGCTTTACGAGGGTGGCCGGGGAGCTGCTTTTT.

This chain links TRBV20-1 with TRBJ1-5; 7 bases line up with TRBD1. This CDR3 is built from 16 residues. V shed 0 bases and J 9 bases; nucleotides not matched to a gene: 14. Germline assignment: CDR1 DFQATT and CDR2 SNEGSKA (reference sequence). In DNA, the CDR3 is TGCAGTGCTAGAGACTATAGTACAGGGGTTTATCTGCCCCAGCATTTT. This translates into CSARDYSTGVYLPQHF.

V is TRBV20-1 and J is TRBJ2-7; possibly TRBD1 for D (5 bases). This CDR3 has 13 residues. Trimming left V 0 bases short and J 3 bases short, with 9 bases between. The germline CDR1 and CDR2 sequences are DFQATT and SNEGSKA (reference sequence). In nucleotides, the CDR3 is TGCAGTGCTAGAGATGCCAGGGTCTACGAGCAGTACTTC. Protein sequence: CSARDARVYEQYF.

This clone appeared a few times. The gene calls are TRBV2 and TRBJ2-7; either TRBD1 or TRBD2 may supply D (5 bases each). The V gene lost 6 bases and the J gene lost 2 bases, with 14 bases spanning the gap. This CDR3 spans 14 amino acids. Germline-derived CDR1 and CDR2 are SNHLY and FYNNEI. The CDR3 DNA sequence: TGTGCCAGCAGGTACGGGACGTCAACCTACGAGCAGTACTTC. This gives the protein CASRYGTSTYEQYF. Together with reference TRBV2 and TRBJ2-7, the CDR3 gives the full variable domain: EPEVTQTPSHQVTQMGQEVILRCVPISNHLYFYWYRQILGQKVEFLVSFYNNEISEKSEIFDDQFSVERPDGSNFTLKIRSTKLEDSAMYFCASRYGTSTYEQYFGPGTRLTVT.

Within the sample, this clone is medium-sized (0.01 to 0.1%). V is TRBV28 and J is TRBJ1-1, with unresolved D. V lost 1 base and J lost 8, with 5 bases in between. The germline CDR1 and CDR2 sequences are MDHEN and SYDVKM. The CDR3 is 11 amino acids. The CDR3 nucleotides are TGTGCCAGCAGTTTATTCTGGGAAGCTTTCTTT. It codes for CASSLFWEAFF.

This clone occurred many times. The chain has TRBV20-1 and TRBJ2-2; 8 bases align to TRBD1. This CDR3 is 15 amino acids long. Trimming removed 0 bases from V and 7 bases from J; junction bases left unmatched: 7. Per the germline V gene, CDR1 is DFQATT and CDR2 is SNEGSKA (reference sequence). The CDR3 bases are TGCAGTGCTAGAGATCCAGGGGGCGAGGTCGGGGAGCTGTTTTTT. Protein: CSARDPGGEVGELFF.

This clone counts as medium-sized. The chain carries TRBV28 and TRBJ2-2; unclear D gene. V gave up 2 bases and J gave up 4 bases, with 11 bases separating them. The CDR3 is 15 amino acids. Germline V gene lookup returns CDR1 MDHEN and CDR2 SYDVKM. CDR3 amino acids: CASSLPRLGTGELFF. As DNA, the CDR3 is TGTGCCAGCAGTTTACCAAGACTCGGCACCGGGGAGCTGTTTTTT.

Turning to this clone: This may come from a read error, since a much larger clone is one base off. The V and J genes are TRBV5-4 and TRBJ2-5; D unclear. The germline CDR1 and CDR2 sequences are SGHNT and YYREEE (reference sequence). The CDR3 runs 16 residues. CDR3 amino acids: CAISFTLVGMEETQYF. The CDR3 DNA follows: TGTGCCATCAGCTTTACGTTGGTAGGGATGGAGGAGACCCAGTACTTC.

By share of the sample, this clone is medium-sized. The chain couples TRBV10-3 to TRBJ1-2; D unclear. Germline V gene sequence: CDR1 ENHRY, CDR2 SYGVKD. Trimming removed 0 bases from V and 8 bases from J, with 10 bases in between. There are 13 residues in the CDR3. Here the CDR3 DNA reads TGTGCCATCAGTGAGTCGGGTCTAGACGGCTACACCTTC. Translated: CAISESGLDGYTF.

In this sample, this clone is medium-sized (0.01 to 0.1%). The V gene is TRBV6-5, the J gene TRBJ2-7; tentative D call: TRBD1 (5 bases). Germline V lookup: CDR1 MNHEY, CDR2 SVGAGI. Trimming left V 0 bases short and J 0 bases short, with 9 bases between. This CDR3 spans 15 amino acids. The CDR3 coding sequence is TGTGCCAGCAGTTACTCGACAGATCCCTCCTACGAGCAGTACTTC. Protein sequence: CASSYSTDPSYEQYF.

This clone occurred a few times. The V and J genes are TRBV27 and TRBJ2-7; possibly TRBD1 or TRBD2 for D (6 bases each). CDR1 MNHEY and CDR2 SMNVEV come from the germline V gene (reference sequence). Trimming removed 6 bases from V and 7 bases from J, with 19 bases in between. This CDR3 region has 14 residues. CDR3 nucleotides: TGTGCCAGCAGATCGTCCAAAACGGGGGCGGAGCAGTACTTC. It encodes CASRSSKTGAEQYF.

By its share, this clone is medium-sized. This chain uses TRBV6-1 with TRBJ2-7; 9 bases agree with TRBD1. From germline, CDR1 is MNHNS and CDR2 SASEGT. This CDR3 is built from 16 residues. With V trimmed by 6 bases and J by 0 bases, 9 bases remained unmatched. Here the CDR3 reads CASRSRTGAISYEQYF. CDR3 coding DNA: TGTGCCAGCAGAAGTCGGACAGGGGCAATCTCCTACGAGCAGTACTTC.

This clone is deemed medium-sized (0.01 to 0.1%). The rearrangement links TRBV5-1 to TRBJ2-7; D gene unclear. V shed 0 bases and J shed 4 bases, with 5 bases lying between them. The CDR3 spans 12 residues. CDR1 and CDR2 from the germline V gene are SGHRS and YFSETQ. The CDR3 DNA reads as TGCGCCAGCAGCTTGGCCGCTTACGAGCAGTACTTC. Translating gives CASSLAAYEQYF. Using reference TRBV5-1 and TRBJ2-7 for the parts outside the CDR3, the full variable domain is KAGVTQTPRYLIKTRGQQVTLSCSPISGHRSVSWYQQTPGQGLQFLFEYFSETQRNKGNFPGRFSGRQFSNSRSEMNVSTLELGDSALYLCASSLAAYEQYFGPGTRLTVT.